These 5 T cell receptor beta chains originate from one sample sequenced in a study of neurological immune-mediated disorders. TCRdb reprocessed the 5' RACE reads via MiXCR and lists one record per CDR3 protein. The data show just under 40,000 distinct CDR3 sequences, approximately 7.2% seen once. Material: CD4+ T cells from blood. Receptors originate from a man over 45 in good health.

This clonotype came up many times. The chain is built from TRBV18 and TRBJ2-3, with no clear D. The CDR3 runs 15 residues. Germline V gives CDR1 KGHSH, CDR2 LQKENI. V lost 1 base, J lost 4 bases, and 12 bases lay in between. This CDR3 is CASSPRSIPPDTQYF. The CDR3, as DNA: TGTGCCAGCTCACCACGTAGCATCCCCCCAGATACGCAGTATTTT.

This clonotype was seen many times. J is TRBJ2-2 and V is TRBV7-2; 7 bases map to TRBD1. CDR1 SGHTA and CDR2 FQGNSA come from the germline V gene. The CDR3 totals 15 residues. Trimming at V came to 1 base and at J to 7 bases, leaving 6 bases not matched to a gene. The CDR3 DNA reads as TGTGCCAGCAGCTTAGAGGGGGCCGTTGGCGGGGAGCTGTTTTTT. This encodes CASSLEGAVGGELFF.

The sample holds many counts of this clonotype. The chain employs TRBV9 and TRBJ2-3, with D possibly TRBD2 on 6 matching bases. With 0 bases removed from V and 6 bases from J, the gap between germline ends came to 11 bases. Germline-derived CDR1 and CDR2 are SGDLS and YYNGEE. This CDR3 is built from 14 residues. The CDR3, as DNA: TGTGCCAGCAGCGTAGGACTGGCGGGGGATACGCAGTATTTT. Residues: CASSVGLAGDTQYF.

The J gene is TRBJ2-7, the V gene TRBV20-1; 9 nucleotides agree with TRBD2. Per the germline V gene, CDR1 is DFQATT and CDR2 is SNEGSKA (reference sequence). Trimming removed 5 bases from V and 0 bases from J; junction bases left unmatched: 2. This CDR3 is built from 13 residues. The CDR3 nucleotides are TGCAGTGCTCCTAGCGGGACCTCCTACGAGCAGTACTTC. Encoded protein: CSAPSGTSYEQYF.

This clonotype was detected many times. The chain has TRBV3-1 and TRBJ2-2; D ambiguous. V lost 4 bases to trimming and J lost 6 bases, with 6 bases between them. Looked up from germline, CDR1 is LGHDT and CDR2 is YNNKEL (reference sequence). This CDR3 region has 12 residues. DNA of the CDR3: TGTGCCAGCAGCCGAGACCCCGGGGAGCTGTTTTTT. Its translation: CASSRDPGELFF.